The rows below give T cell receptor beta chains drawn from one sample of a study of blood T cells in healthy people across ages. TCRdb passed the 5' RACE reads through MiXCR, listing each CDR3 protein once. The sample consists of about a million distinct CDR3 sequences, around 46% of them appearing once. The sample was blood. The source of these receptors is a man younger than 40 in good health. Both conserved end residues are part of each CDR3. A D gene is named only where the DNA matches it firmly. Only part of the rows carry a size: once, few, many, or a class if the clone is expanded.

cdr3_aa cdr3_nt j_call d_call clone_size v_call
CATSRTSGEADIQYF TGTGCCACCAGCAGGACTAGCGGGGAGGCGGACATTCAGTACTTC TRBJ2-4 TRBD2 - TRBV15
CSAQAGTGLTSSTDTQYF TGCAGTGCCCAGGCCGGGACAGGATTAACCTCTAGCACAGATACGCAGTATTTT TRBJ2-3 TRBD1 - TRBV20-1
CSATDYGYTF TGCAGTGCAACAGACTATGGCTACACCTTC TRBJ1-2 - - TRBV20-1
CWAVAYEQYF TGTTGGGCCGTCGCCTACGAGCAGTACTTC TRBJ2-7 - - TRBV19
CASSSAGGNGYTF TGTGCCAGCAGCTCAGCCGGGGGGAATGGCTACACCTTC TRBJ1-2 - - TRBV7-9
CSARDPQGSIYEQYF TGCAGTGCTAGAGATCCCCAGGGCTCAATCTACGAGCAGTACTTC TRBJ2-7 - - TRBV20-1
CASSLKRSGRDSETRYF TGTGCCAGCAGCTTGAAACGATCCGGTCGGGACTCGGAGACCCGGTACTTC TRBJ2-5 - - TRBV5-5
CASSLDGTSWYNEQFF TGTGCCAGCAGCTTAGACGGGACTAGCTGGTACAATGAGCAGTTCTTC TRBJ2-1 TRBD2 few TRBV11-2
CASSLDGTGNNEQFF TGCGCCAGCAGCTTGGATGGGACAGGGAACAATGAGCAGTTCTTC TRBJ2-1 TRBD1 - TRBV5-1
CASSLGGVPGELFF TGTGCCAGCAGCTTAGGGGGGGTACCCGGGGAGCTGTTTTTT TRBJ2-2 - - TRBV7-2
CASSVVGITDTQYF TGTGCCAGCAGCGTAGTGGGAATCACAGATACGCAGTATTTT TRBJ2-3 - few TRBV9
CASSPGGVQKETRYF TGTGCCAGCAGCCCGGGAGGCGTCCAAAAAGAGACCCGGTACTTC TRBJ2-5 TRBD2 - TRBV3-1
CASSLGADYSPLHF TGTGCCAGCAGCTTAGGAGCGGACTATTCACCCCTCCACTTT TRBJ1-6 - - TRBV11-1
CASNQGVQETQYF TGTGCCAGCAACCAAGGGGTCCAAGAGACCCAGTACTTC TRBJ2-5 - - TRBV28
CAISESTGGEQFF TGTGCCATCAGTGAGTCGACGGGGGGGGAGCAGTTCTTC TRBJ2-1 TRBD2 - TRBV10-3
CASSFLSGGLNEQFF TGTGCCAGCAGCTTCCTTAGCGGGGGCCTAAATGAGCAGTTCTTC TRBJ2-1 TRBD2 few TRBV11-2
CASSQEWSGGAYNELYF TGCGCCAGCAGCCAAGAGTGGAGCGGGGGGGCCTACAATGAGCTGTACTTC TRBJ2-4 TRBD2 - TRBV4-3
CASRQAVLYSNQPQHF TGTGCCAGCAGACAGGCGGTACTGTATAGCAATCAGCCCCAGCATTTT TRBJ1-5 - - TRBV6-5
CAIREGSNEQFF TGTGCCATCAGGGAAGGGAGCAATGAGCAGTTCTTC TRBJ2-1 - - TRBV10-3
CASSFWASGANEQFF TGTGCCAGCAGCTTTTGGGCTAGCGGGGCCAATGAGCAGTTCTTC TRBJ2-1 TRBD2 - TRBV7-2
CASSQDVVRARPAPRILDQETQYF TGCGCCAGCAGCCAAGATGTGGTAAGGGCTCGCCCCGCGCCCCGAATCTTAGACCAAGAGACCCAGTACTTC TRBJ2-5 - - TRBV4-1
CASSYNRGSAEAFF TGTGCCAGCAGTTACAACAGGGGGTCGGCTGAAGCTTTCTTT TRBJ1-1 TRBD1 - TRBV6-2/TRBV6-3
CASSQTLAGYNEQYF TGTGCCAGCAGCCAAACGCTAGCGGGCTACAATGAGCAGTACTTC TRBJ2-5 TRBD2 - TRBV3-1
CAVLSLLRAFF TGTGCCGTGCTAAGCCTTCTTCGAGCTTTCTTT TRBJ1-1 - - TRBV6-1
CASSPQGGYNSPLHF TGTGCCAGCAGTCCACAGGGCGGCTATAATTCACCCCTCCACTTT TRBJ1-6 - once TRBV6-1
CAAGDRDVHYEQYF TGTGCCGCGGGGGACAGGGACGTTCACTACGAGCAGTACTTC TRBJ2-7 TRBD1 - TRBV10-3
CASSLAGVAADTQYF TGTGCCAGCAGCTTAGCAGGGGTAGCGGCAGATACGCAGTATTTT TRBJ2-3 - - TRBV7-8
CASSVVQGEYEQFF TGTGCCAGCAGCGTAGTTCAGGGGGAGTATGAGCAGTTCTTC TRBJ2-1 TRBD1 - TRBV9
CSGGTSTDTQYF TGCAGTGGAGGGACAAGCACAGATACGCAGTATTTT TRBJ2-3 - - TRBV20-1
CASSPGVLTEAFF TGTGCCAGCAGTCCAGGGGTTCTGACTGAAGCTTTCTTT TRBJ1-1 - few TRBV2
CASSLEALAGANVLTF TGTGCCAGCAGTTTAGAGGCATTAGCTGGGGCCAACGTCCTGACTTTC TRBJ2-6 - - TRBV12-3/TRBV12-4
CASSFPGQGQYF TGTGCCAGCAGTTTCCCGGGACAGGGGCAGTACTTC TRBJ2-4 TRBD1 - TRBV12-3/TRBV12-4
CASSQEPGQGAAGYTF TGCGCCAGCAGCCAAGAGCCGGGACAGGGGGCAGCCGGCTACACCTTC TRBJ1-2 TRBD1 - TRBV4-3
CASSQDMGSNQPQHF TGCGCCAGCAGCCAAGATATGGGGAGCAATCAGCCCCAGCATTTT TRBJ1-5 - few TRBV4-1
CASSRIGTYEQYF TGTGCCAGCAGCCGCATTGGCACCTACGAGCAGTACTTC TRBJ2-7 - - TRBV14
CASSRDRTGTYEQYF TGTGCCAGCAGCCGTGACCGGACAGGTACCTACGAGCAGTACTTC TRBJ2-7 TRBD1 - TRBV4-2
CASSRTWRTSGIRQETQYF TGTGCCAGCAGTCGCACGTGGAGGACTAGCGGAATTCGGCAAGAGACCCAGTACTTC TRBJ2-5 TRBD2 - TRBV7-2
CASSLSSRVETQYF TGTGCCAGCAGTTTATCTAGCCGGGTAGAGACCCAGTACTTC TRBJ2-5 - few TRBV27
CASSLNGPSSTDTQYF TGTGCCAGCAGCCTAAACGGACCGTCAAGCACAGATACGCAGTATTTT TRBJ2-3 - - TRBV4-2
CASSYGGLRADTQYF TGTGCCAGCAGTTACGGTGGACTGAGGGCAGATACGCAGTATTTT TRBJ2-3 - - TRBV6-5
CASSRETPSGASYEQYF TGTGCCAGCAGCCGAGAGACCCCTAGCGGGGCTTCCTACGAGCAGTACTTC TRBJ2-7 TRBD2 few TRBV3-1
CASSPHLNEQFF TGTGCCAGCAGCCCCCATCTTAATGAGCAGTTCTTC TRBJ2-1 - - TRBV7-9
CASSYSLAQGAWGEQFF TGTGCCAGCAGTTACTCGCTGGCACAGGGAGCTTGGGGTGAGCAGTTCTTC TRBJ2-1 - - TRBV6-5
CASSYRLERYREQYF TGTGCCAGCAGTTACCGCCTCGAGCGGTACCGCGAGCAGTACTTC TRBJ2-7 - few TRBV6-2/TRBV6-3
CASSPVRMGLAGGFTDTQYF TGTGCCAGCAGCCCAGTACGGATGGGACTAGCGGGGGGCTTCACAGATACGCAGTATTTT TRBJ2-3 TRBD2 - TRBV4-2
CGAQGNYGYTF TGCGGCGCACAGGGGAACTATGGCTACACCTTC TRBJ1-2 TRBD1 few TRBV20-1